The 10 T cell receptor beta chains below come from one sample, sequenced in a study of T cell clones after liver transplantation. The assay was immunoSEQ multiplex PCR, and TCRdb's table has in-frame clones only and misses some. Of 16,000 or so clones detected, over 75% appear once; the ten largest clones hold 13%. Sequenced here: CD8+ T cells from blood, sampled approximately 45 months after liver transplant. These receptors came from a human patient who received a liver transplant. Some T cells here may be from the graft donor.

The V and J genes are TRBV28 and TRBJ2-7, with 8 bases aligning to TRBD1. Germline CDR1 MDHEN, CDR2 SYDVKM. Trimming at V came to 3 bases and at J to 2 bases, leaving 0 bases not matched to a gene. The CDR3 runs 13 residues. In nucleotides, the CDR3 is TGTGCCAGCAGTTTGGACAGGGCCTACGAGCAGTACTTC. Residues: CASSLDRAYEQYF.

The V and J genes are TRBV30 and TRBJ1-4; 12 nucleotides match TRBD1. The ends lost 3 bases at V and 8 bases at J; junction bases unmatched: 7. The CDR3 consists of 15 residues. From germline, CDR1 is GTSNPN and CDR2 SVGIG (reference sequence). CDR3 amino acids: CAWRGTGGRGEKLFF. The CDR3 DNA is TGTGCCTGGAGAGGGACAGGGGGCCGAGGGGAAAAACTGTTTTTT. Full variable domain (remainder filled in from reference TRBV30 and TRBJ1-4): SQTIHQWPATLVQPVGSPLSLECTVEGTSNPNLYWYRQAAGRGLQLLFYSVGIGQISSEVPQNLSASRPQDRQFILSSKKLLLSDSGFYLCAWRGTGGRGEKLFFGSGTQLSVL.

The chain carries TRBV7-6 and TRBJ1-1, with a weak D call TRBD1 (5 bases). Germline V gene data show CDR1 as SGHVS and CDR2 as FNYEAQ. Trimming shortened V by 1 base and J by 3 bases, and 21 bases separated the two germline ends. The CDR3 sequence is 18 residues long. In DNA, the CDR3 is TGTGCCAGCAGCTTAGTAGTGGGGGGAGGAATGGGTGACACTGAAGCTTTCTTT. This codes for CASSLVVGGGMGDTEAFF.

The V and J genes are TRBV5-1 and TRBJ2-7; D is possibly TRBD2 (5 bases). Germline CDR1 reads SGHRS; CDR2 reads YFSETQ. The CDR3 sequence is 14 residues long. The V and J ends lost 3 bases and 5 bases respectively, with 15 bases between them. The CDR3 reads CASSSVRGINEQYF. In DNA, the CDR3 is TGCGCCAGCAGCTCGGTAAGAGGGATAAACGAGCAGTACTTC.

The CDR3 is CATSRDAGGNYGYTF. CDR3 coding DNA: TGTGCCACCAGCAGAGATGCGGGGGGCAACTATGGCTACACCTTC. The gene calls are TRBV15 and TRBJ1-2; weak D call: TRBD1 (6 bases). The V gene lost 0 bases and the J gene lost 2 bases, with 10 bases spanning the gap. This CDR3 comprises 15 residues. In germline, CDR1 is LNHNV, CDR2 YYDKDF (reference sequence).

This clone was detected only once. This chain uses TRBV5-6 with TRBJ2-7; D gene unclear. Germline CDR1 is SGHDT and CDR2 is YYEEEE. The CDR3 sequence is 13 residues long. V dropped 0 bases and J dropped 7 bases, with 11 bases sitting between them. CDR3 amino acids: CASSLVQTGEQYF. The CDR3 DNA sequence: TGTGCCAGCAGCTTGGTTCAGACTGGAGAGCAGTACTTC. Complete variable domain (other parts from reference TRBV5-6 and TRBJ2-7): DAGVTQSPTHLIKTRGQQVTLRCSPKSGHDTVSWYQQALGQGPQFIFQYYEEEERQRGNFPDRFSGHQFPNYSSELNVNALLLGDSALYLCASSLVQTGEQYFGPGTRLTVT.

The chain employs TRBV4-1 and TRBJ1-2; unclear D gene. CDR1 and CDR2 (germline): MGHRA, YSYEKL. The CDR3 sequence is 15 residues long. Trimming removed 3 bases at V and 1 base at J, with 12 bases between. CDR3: CASSHEQRVNYGYTF. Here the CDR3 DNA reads TGCGCCAGCAGCCACGAACAGAGAGTTAACTATGGCTACACCTTC.

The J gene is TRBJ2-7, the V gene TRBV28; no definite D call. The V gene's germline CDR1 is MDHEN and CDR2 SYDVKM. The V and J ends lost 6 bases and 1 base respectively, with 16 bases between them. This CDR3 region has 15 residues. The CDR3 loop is CASRHFPQGSYEQYF. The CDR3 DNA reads TGTGCCAGCAGACACTTCCCCCAAGGATCCTACGAGCAGTACTTC.

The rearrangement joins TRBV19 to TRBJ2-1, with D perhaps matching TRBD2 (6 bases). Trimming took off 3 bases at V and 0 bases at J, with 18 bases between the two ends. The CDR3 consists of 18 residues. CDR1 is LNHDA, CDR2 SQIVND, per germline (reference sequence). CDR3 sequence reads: CASSMFGMGGGSYNEQFF. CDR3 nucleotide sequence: TGTGCCAGTAGTATGTTCGGGATGGGAGGCGGCTCCTACAATGAGCAGTTCTTC.

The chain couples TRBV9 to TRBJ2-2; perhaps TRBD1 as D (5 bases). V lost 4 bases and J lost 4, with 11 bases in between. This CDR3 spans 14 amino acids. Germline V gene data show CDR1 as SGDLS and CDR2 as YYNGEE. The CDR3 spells CASSFVDSTGELFF. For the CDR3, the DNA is TGTGCCAGCAGCTTCGTCGACAGCACCGGGGAGCTGTTTTTT.